These 21 T cell receptor beta chains came from one sample sequenced in a study of T cell responses to AZD1222 COVID-19 vaccine. TCRdb keeps only in-frame clones here, not all; method: immunoSEQ multiplex PCR. Of fewer than 95,000 clones listed, around 89% were seen once; the top ten hold just over 5.5%. Sequencing was performed on peripheral blood, taken 28 days after the second AZD1222 dose. The receptors stem from an adult who received the AZD1222 COVID-19 vaccine.

The chain links TRBV5-1 to TRBJ2-1, with D possibly being TRBD2 (5 bases). The V and J ends lost 4 bases and 10 bases respectively, with 12 bases between them. Germline CDR1 is SGHRS and CDR2 is YFSETQ. This CDR3 is built from 12 residues. The CDR3 sequence: CASSLQPSEQFF. The CDR3 DNA sequence: TGCGCCAGCAGCCTCCAACCTAGCGAGCAGTTCTTC.

V usage is TRBV9 and J usage is TRBJ1-5; maybe TRBD1 (5 bases). Germline V lookup: CDR1 SGDLS, CDR2 YYNGEE. V lost 9 bases, J lost 0 bases, and 10 bases lay in between. This CDR3 is 13 amino acids long. The CDR3 is CATLGDSNQPQHF. CDR3 in DNA: TGTGCCACCCTGGGGGATAGCAATCAGCCCCAGCATTTT.

The V and J genes are TRBV10-3 and TRBJ2-7; D not certain. The CDR3 consists of 11 residues. Germline V gives CDR1 ENHRY, CDR2 SYGVKD. Trimming removed 3 bases at V and 3 bases at J, with 3 bases between. The CDR3 nucleotides are TGTGCCATCAGTGACAGCTACGAGCAGTACTTC. Its protein is CAISDSYEQYF.

V is TRBV2 and J is TRBJ1-2; D not certain. This CDR3 has 13 residues. The germline gives CDR1 SNHLY, CDR2 FYNNEI. V was cut by 3 bases and J by 9 bases, with 14 bases left in between. In nucleotides, the CDR3 is TGTGCCAGCAGTGATCTGGGATTTGGGAGCTACACCTTC. This encodes CASSDLGFGSYTF.

This clone was counted a single time. The chain recombines TRBV4-2 with TRBJ2-1; 11 bases fit TRBD2. In germline, CDR1 is LGHNA, CDR2 YNFKEQ. J was trimmed by 6 bases and V by 1 base; bases with no gene match: 2. This CDR3 is built from 15 residues. CDR3 protein: CASSQATSGGNEQFF. CDR3 DNA: TGTGCCAGCAGCCAAGCAACTAGCGGGGGCAATGAGCAGTTCTTC.

This clone was detected only a few times. V gene TRBV5-5 combines with J gene TRBJ1-1, with D unresolved. V was shortened by 3 bases and J by 0 bases, with 12 bases between the two germline ends. The CDR3 runs to 15 residues. CDR1 and CDR2 (germline): SGHKS, YYEKEE (reference sequence). The CDR3 DNA reads as TGTGCCAGCAGCTGGACTTACGGTATGAACACTGAAGCTTTCTTT. It yields the protein CASSWTYGMNTEAFF.

The chain has TRBV4-3 and TRBJ1-3; 7 bases are a match to TRBD1. Trimming took 4 bases from V and 1 from J; bases not matched to a gene: 10. The CDR3 totals 17 residues. CDR1 is LGHNA and CDR2 is YSLEER in the germline V gene. The CDR3 spells CASSPSTGTESGNTIYF. The DNA for the CDR3 is TGCGCCAGCAGCCCCTCCACGGGGACAGAGTCTGGAAACACCATATATTTT.

V and J are TRBV15 and TRBJ1-2; tentative D call: TRBD1 (5 bases). Trimming left V 0 bases short and J 8 bases short, with 22 bases between. The CDR3 has 17 residues. Germline CDR1 reads LNHNV; CDR2 reads YYDKDF (reference sequence). The CDR3 DNA reads TGTGCCACCAGCAGAGATCGCTCCGGGACTAAGTCGGGGGGCTACACCTTC. Its translation: CATSRDRSGTKSGGYTF.

This chain links TRBV24-1 with TRBJ1-6; D unclear. V was trimmed by 4 bases and J by 4 bases, leaving 4 bases between them. The V gene's germline CDR1 is KGHDR and CDR2 SFDVKD. The CDR3 has 13 residues. The CDR3 sequence: CATSDTYNSPLHF. For the CDR3, the DNA is TGTGCCACCAGTGACACGTATAATTCACCCCTCCACTTT.

The chain has TRBV30 and TRBJ2-3, with 8 bases identical to TRBD2. V shed 2 bases, J shed 2 bases, and the junction held 6 bases outside the gene matches. Per germline, CDR1 GTSNPN and CDR2 SVGIG (reference sequence). The CDR3 spans 15 residues. The CDR3 loop reads CAWSLASGFTDTQYF. CDR3 sequence (DNA): TGTGCCTGGAGTCTGGCTAGCGGGTTCACAGATACGCAGTATTTT.

The CDR3 sequence: CASSPPDRFYGYTF. The CDR3, as DNA: TGTGCCAGCAGCCCACCGGACAGGTTCTATGGCTACACCTTC. The rearrangement uses TRBV6-2 or TRBV6-3 and TRBJ1-2; 7 bases are a match to TRBD1. This CDR3 region has 14 residues. With 6 bases clipped from V and 4 bases from J, the junction kept 8 bases outside the gene matches. Germline loops: CDR1 MNHEY, CDR2 SVGEGT.

The CDR3 coding sequence is TGTGCCAGCAGTAGACAGGGGGTGACTCAGCCCCAGCATTTT. The encoded protein is CASSRQGVTQPQHF. The chain is built from TRBV9 and TRBJ1-5, with TRBD1 matching 9 bases. The CDR3 is made up of 14 amino acids. The germline CDR1 and CDR2 sequences are SGDLS and YYNGEE. Trimming removed 5 bases from V and 6 bases from J; junction bases left unmatched: 6.

In DNA, the CDR3 is TGTGCCTGGAACCGGGGCGCTAATCAGCCCCAGCATTTT. Encoded protein: CAWNRGANQPQHF. This chain uses TRBV30 with TRBJ1-5, with D perhaps matching TRBD1 (5 bases). This CDR3 spans 13 amino acids. Germline CDR1 GTSNPN, CDR2 SVGIG (reference sequence). V lost 4 bases and J 4 bases, leaving 11 bases between the germline ends.

The V gene is TRBV7-9, the J gene TRBJ1-1, with a tentative D call TRBD1 (5 bases). Germline-derived CDR1 and CDR2 are SEHNR and FQNEAQ (reference sequence). Trimming shortened V by 3 bases and J by 6 bases, and 20 bases separated the two germline ends. CDR3 size: 16 residues. CDR3 amino acids: CASSFHNGAGRPEAFF. CDR3 nucleotides: TGTGCCAGCAGCTTTCACAACGGGGCAGGGCGGCCTGAAGCTTTCTTT. Drawing the rest from reference TRBV7-9 and TRBJ1-1, the complete variable domain is DTGVSQNPRHKITKRGQNVTFRCDPISEHNRLYWYRQTLGQGPEFLTYFQNEAQLEKSRLLSDRFSAERPKGSFSTLEIQRTEQGDSAMYLCASSFHNGAGRPEAFFGQGTRLTVV.

This clone was detected only once. The rearrangement links TRBV19 to TRBJ1-2; the match to TRBD1 covers 8 bases. Trimming removed 1 base from V and 8 bases from J; junction bases left unmatched: 6. The CDR3 contains 14 residues. From germline, CDR1 is LNHDA and CDR2 SQIVND (reference sequence). The chain's CDR3 is CASSIVDRVRGYTF. Written as DNA, the CDR3 is TGTGCCAGTAGTATAGTGGACAGGGTTCGGGGCTACACCTTC.

V and J are TRBV7-9 and TRBJ1-3; D may be TRBD1 (6 bases). The germline gives CDR1 SEHNR, CDR2 FQNEAQ (reference sequence). Trimming took 2 bases from V and 2 from J, leaving 13 bases between them. This CDR3 region has 16 residues. CDR3 DNA: TGTGCCAGCAGCTTAAATACAGGGAATCCTGGAAACACCATATATTTT. Its translation is CASSLNTGNPGNTIYF.

This clone showed up just a few times. The chain links TRBV11-2 to TRBJ2-7; 11 bases agree with TRBD1. Germline CDR1 is SGHAT and CDR2 is FQNNGV. V lost 10 bases, J lost 1 base, and 3 bases stayed unmatched. This CDR3 spans 13 amino acids. The CDR3 nucleotides are TGTGCCACCGGACAGGGGGCGTCCTACGAGCAGTACTTC. This encodes CATGQGASYEQYF. Supplemented by reference TRBV11-2 and TRBJ2-7, the full variable domain reads EAGVAQSPRYKIIEKRQSVAFWCNPISGHATLYWYQQILGQGPKLLIQFQNNGVVDDSQLPKDRFSAERLKGVDSTLKIQPAKLEDSAVYLCATGQGASYEQYFGPGTRLTVT.

The J gene is TRBJ2-1, the V gene TRBV30, with 13 bases identical to TRBD2. The CDR3 consists of 16 residues. Germline-derived CDR1 and CDR2 are GTSNPN and SVGIG (reference sequence). V was clipped by 7 bases and J by 3 bases; unmatched bases: 9. The CDR3 DNA follows: TGTGCCTTAAAGACTAGCGGGGGGCTATACTACAATGAGCAGTTCTTC. This encodes CALKTSGGLYYNEQFF. Combining the CDR3 with reference TRBV30 and TRBJ2-1 gives the whole variable domain SQTIHQWPATLVQPVGSPLSLECTVEGTSNPNLYWYRQAAGRGLQLLFYSVGIGQISSEVPQNLSASRPQDRQFILSSKKLLLSDSGFYLCALKTSGGLYYNEQFFGPGTRLTVL.

V and J are TRBV18 and TRBJ1-5; D remains unclear. Germline V gives CDR1 KGHSH, CDR2 LQKENI. The V end lost 4 bases, the J end lost 3 bases, and 13 bases lay between the germline ends. CDR3 length equals 15 residues. The CDR3 loop is CASSRSEASNQPQHF. DNA for the CDR3: TGTGCCAGCTCACGGTCGGAGGCTTCCAATCAGCCCCAGCATTTT.

This clone was observed a single time. The V gene is TRBV7-9, the J gene TRBJ1-2, with TRBD1 as a possible D gene (5 bases). This CDR3 has 13 amino acids. Germline assignment: CDR1 SEHNR and CDR2 FQNEAQ (reference sequence). Trimming shortened V by 7 bases and J by 4 bases, and 13 bases separated the two germline ends. CDR3 nucleotides: TGTGCCAGCACCACGACAGCCACCTATGGCTACACCTTC. It codes for CASTTTATYGYTF.

The J gene is TRBJ1-5, the V gene TRBV3-1 (or the pseudogene TRBV3-2); a possible D gene is TRBD1 (6 bases). The CDR3 loop spans 14 amino acids. V lost 4 bases and J lost 4, with 11 bases in between. Germline V gene data show CDR1 as LGHDT and CDR2 as YNNKEL (reference sequence). The CDR3 sequence is CASSPSRGNQPQHF. CDR3 sequence (DNA): TGTGCCAGCAGCCCGTCGAGGGGGAATCAGCCCCAGCATTTT.